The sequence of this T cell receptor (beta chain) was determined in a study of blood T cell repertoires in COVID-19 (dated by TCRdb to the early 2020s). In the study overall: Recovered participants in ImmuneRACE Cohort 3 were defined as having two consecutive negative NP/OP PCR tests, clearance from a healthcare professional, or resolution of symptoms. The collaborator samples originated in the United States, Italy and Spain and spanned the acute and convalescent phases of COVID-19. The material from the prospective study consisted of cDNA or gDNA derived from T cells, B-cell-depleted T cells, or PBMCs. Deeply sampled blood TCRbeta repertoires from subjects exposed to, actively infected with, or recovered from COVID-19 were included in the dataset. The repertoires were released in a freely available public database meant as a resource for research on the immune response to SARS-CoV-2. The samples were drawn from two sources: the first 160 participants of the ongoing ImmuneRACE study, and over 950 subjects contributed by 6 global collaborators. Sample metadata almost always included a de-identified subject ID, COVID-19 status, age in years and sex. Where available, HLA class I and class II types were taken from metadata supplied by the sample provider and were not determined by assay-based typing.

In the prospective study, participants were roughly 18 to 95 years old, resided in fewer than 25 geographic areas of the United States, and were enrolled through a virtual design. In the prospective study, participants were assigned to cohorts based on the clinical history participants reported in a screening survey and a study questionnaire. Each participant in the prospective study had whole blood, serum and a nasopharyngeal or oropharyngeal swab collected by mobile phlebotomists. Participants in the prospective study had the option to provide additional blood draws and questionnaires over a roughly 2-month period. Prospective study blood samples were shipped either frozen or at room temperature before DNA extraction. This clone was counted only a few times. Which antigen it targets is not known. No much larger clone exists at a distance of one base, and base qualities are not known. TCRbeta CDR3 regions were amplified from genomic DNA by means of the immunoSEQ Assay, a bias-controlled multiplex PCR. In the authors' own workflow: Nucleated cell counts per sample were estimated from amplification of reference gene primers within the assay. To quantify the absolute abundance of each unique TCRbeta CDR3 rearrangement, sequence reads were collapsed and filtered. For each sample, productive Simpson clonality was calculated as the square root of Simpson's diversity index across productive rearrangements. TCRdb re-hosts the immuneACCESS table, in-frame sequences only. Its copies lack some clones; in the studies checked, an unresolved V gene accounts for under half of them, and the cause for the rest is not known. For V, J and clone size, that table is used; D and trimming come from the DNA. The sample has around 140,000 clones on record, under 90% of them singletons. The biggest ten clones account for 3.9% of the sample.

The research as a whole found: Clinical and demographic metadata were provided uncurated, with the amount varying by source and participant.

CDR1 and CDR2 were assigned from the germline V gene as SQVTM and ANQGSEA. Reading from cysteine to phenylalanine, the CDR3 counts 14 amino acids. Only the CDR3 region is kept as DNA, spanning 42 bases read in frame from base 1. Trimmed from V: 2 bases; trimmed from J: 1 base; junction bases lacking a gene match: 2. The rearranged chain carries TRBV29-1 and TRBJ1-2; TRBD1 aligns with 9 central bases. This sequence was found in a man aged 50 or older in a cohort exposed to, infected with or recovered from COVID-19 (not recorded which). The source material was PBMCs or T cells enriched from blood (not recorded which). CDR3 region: CSVERTGDNYGYTF. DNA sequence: TGCAGCGTTGAACGGACAGGGGATAACTATGGCTACACCTTC.